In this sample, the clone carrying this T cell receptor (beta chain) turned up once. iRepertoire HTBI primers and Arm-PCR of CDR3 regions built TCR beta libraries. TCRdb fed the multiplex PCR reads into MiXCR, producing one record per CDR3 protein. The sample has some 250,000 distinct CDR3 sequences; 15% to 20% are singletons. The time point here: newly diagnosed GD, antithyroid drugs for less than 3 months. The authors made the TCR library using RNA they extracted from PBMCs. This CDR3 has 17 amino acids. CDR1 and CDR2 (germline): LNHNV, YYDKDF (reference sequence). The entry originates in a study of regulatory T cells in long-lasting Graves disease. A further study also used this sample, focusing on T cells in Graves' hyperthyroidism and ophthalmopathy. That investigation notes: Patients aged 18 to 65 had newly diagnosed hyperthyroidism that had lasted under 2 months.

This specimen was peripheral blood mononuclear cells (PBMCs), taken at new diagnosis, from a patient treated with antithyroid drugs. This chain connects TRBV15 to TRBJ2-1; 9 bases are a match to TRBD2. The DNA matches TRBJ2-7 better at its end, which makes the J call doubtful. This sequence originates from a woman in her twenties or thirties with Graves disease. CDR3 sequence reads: CATSRDMGAGGSYEQYF. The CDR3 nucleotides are TGTGCCACCAGCAGAGATATGGGAGCGGGGGGATCCTACGAGCAGTACTTC.